The present entry profiles one TCR beta chain with its context. Original data processing: From reference gene primer amplification, estimates of nucleated cell counts were derived. TCRdb's table, derived via immunoSEQ multiplex PCR, lists solely in-frame clones and lacks some. V, J and clone size reflect that table, while D and trimming were determined from the DNA. Among about 150,000 clones listed, 80% to 90% were seen once. This specimen belongs to a study of blood T cell repertoires in COVID-19. The wider study: Researchers got acute and convalescent COVID-19 samples from the United States, Italy and Spain.

CDR1 MNHEY and CDR2 SMNVEV come from the germline V gene (reference sequence). The CDR3 spans 17 residues. The V gene lost 0 bases and the J gene lost 1 base, with 15 bases spanning the gap. V and J are TRBV27 and TRBJ1-1, with no clear D. The source is a woman aged 40 to 49 with acute or convalescent COVID-19. What was sequenced was peripheral blood. The CDR3 sequence: CASSLSSEEAPNTEAFF. As DNA, the CDR3 is TGTGCCAGCAGTTTATCGTCGGAGGAGGCCCCGAACACTGAAGCTTTCTTT.